This entry features one T cell receptor beta chain sequence. Authors' processing steps: From reference gene primer amplification, estimates of nucleated cell counts were derived. Profiled with immunoSEQ multiplex PCR; TCRdb holds only in-frame clones, not every one. V, J and clone size are those of that table, while D and trimming were read from the DNA. The table records roughly 100,000 clones, 79% of them present only once. The CDR3 spans 16 residues. CDR1 and CDR2 from the germline V gene are MGHRA and YSYEKL. Deletions cut 0 bases from V and 4 bases from J, with 15 bases between. The sample comes from a study of blood T cell repertoires in COVID-19. Study context: Samples representing acute and convalescent COVID-19 were sourced from the United States, Italy and Spain. Sources were T cells, B-cell-depleted T cells, or PBMCs; the material itself was cDNA or gDNA.

The chain is built from TRBV4-1 and TRBJ2-5; D is perhaps TRBD1 (6 bases). This clonotype originated in a woman aged 80 or over with active or convalescent COVID-19. Material: peripheral blood. CDR3 in amino acids: CASSQEWARGGETQYF. The CDR3 DNA sequence: TGCGCCAGCAGCCAAGAGTGGGCCAGGGGTGGAGAGACCCAGTACTTC.